Presented here are 5 T cell receptor beta chains from one specimen sequenced in a study of human T cells and chemical hapten exposure. TCRdb itself ran the RACE reads through MiXCR, one entry per CDR3 protein. This repertoire shows tens of thousands of distinct CDR3 sequences, 10% to 15% found once; its top ten account for around 1.9%. Sample time point: pre-sensitization, week 0. Treatment specified: therapeutic diphenylcyclopropenone sensitization with weekly scalp DPC. Someone pulled total RNA out of unfractionated whole blood. Material: whole blood, obtained in connection with sensitization to the hapten diphenylcyclopropenone (DPC). The receptors originated from a woman between 35 and 50 years old with alopecia areata. Some clones in this sample may be carry-over from other donors' samples.

This clonotype has ten or more counts. The chain combines TRBV28 with TRBJ2-2; D remains unclear. CDR1 and CDR2 (germline): MDHEN, SYDVKM. The CDR3 contains 14 residues. The V end lost 8 bases, the J end lost 1 base, and 11 bases lay between the germline ends. The CDR3 loop reads CASRMVRNTGELFF. The CDR3 DNA is TGTGCCAGCCGGATGGTGCGGAACACCGGGGAGCTGTTTTTT.

The CDR3 sequence is CSVEDFSYTF. CDR3 in DNA: TGCAGCGTTGAAGATTTTAGCTACACCTTC. This chain joins TRBV29-1 and TRBJ1-2; no definite D call. The CDR3 length is 10 residues. V lost 0 bases and J 9 bases, leaving 5 bases between the germline ends. Germline lookup yields CDR1 SQVTM and CDR2 ANQGSEA.

This clonotype was observed many times. The chain employs TRBV12-3 or TRBV12-4 and TRBJ1-2; D remains unclear. The CDR3 is 13 amino acids. Trimming removed 8 bases at V and 10 bases at J, with 20 bases between. This chain's CDR3 is CASGVDWQAHYTF. CDR3 coding DNA: TGTGCCAGCGGGGTCGACTGGCAGGCCCACTACACCTTC.

There are many counts of this clonotype. J is TRBJ1-2 and V is TRBV19, with D hard to call. The germline CDR1 and CDR2 sequences are LNHDA and SQIVND (reference sequence). The CDR3 runs 16 residues. V dropped 9 bases and J dropped 2 bases, with 22 bases sitting between them. CDR3 loop: CASTLGAWGINYGYTF. DNA of the CDR3: TGTGCCAGCACCCTGGGCGCGTGGGGAATCAACTATGGCTACACCTTC.

The chain has TRBV6-2 or TRBV6-3 and TRBJ1-2; D is unresolved. The CDR3 extends over 13 amino acids. Germline CDR1 and CDR2: MNHEY and SVGEGT. Deletions cut 6 bases from V and 8 bases from J, with 16 bases between. CDR3 sequence: CASRDDALQGYTF. CDR3 nucleotides: TGTGCCAGCAGGGATGACGCCTTACAGGGCTACACCTTC.